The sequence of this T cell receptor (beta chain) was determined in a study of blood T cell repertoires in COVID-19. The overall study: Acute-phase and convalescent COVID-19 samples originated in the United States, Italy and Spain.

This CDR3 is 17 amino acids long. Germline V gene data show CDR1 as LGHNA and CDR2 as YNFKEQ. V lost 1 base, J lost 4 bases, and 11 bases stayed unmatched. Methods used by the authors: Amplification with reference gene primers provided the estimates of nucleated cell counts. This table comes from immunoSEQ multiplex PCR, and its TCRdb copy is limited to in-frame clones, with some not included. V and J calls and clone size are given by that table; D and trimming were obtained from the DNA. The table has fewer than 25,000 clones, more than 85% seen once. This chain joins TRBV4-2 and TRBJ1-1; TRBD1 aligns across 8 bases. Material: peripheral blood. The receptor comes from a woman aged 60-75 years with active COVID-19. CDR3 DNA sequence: TGTGCCAGCAGCCAAGTATCTAGCAGGGGGCGTTTCACTGAAGCTTTCTTT. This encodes CASSQVSSRGRFTEAFF.